A few counts support the clone carrying this T cell receptor beta chain. The target antigen is unknown. The data derive from a study of cytomegalovirus exposure and HLA in healthy donors. At the level of the study: Roughly 180 million T cells yielded approximately 100 million unique TCR beta sequences, as an earlier analysis found.

With 60 Vbeta and 13 Jbeta primers, the PCR was carried out. Generated by immunoSEQ multiplex PCR, the TCRdb table keeps only in-frame clones and is missing some. In the table there are 150,000 to 200,000 clones, about three quarters of which are singletons. CDR3 length: 15 residues. The germline gives CDR1 SNHLY, CDR2 FYNNEI. V shed 5 bases and J shed 0 bases, with 11 bases lying between them. General study findings and limits: In vitro data verified a few CMV-associated chains as specific for CMV antigens.

The receptor was isolated from a woman in her 30s in good health and CMV-seronegative. Source material: PBMCs. The chain employs TRBV2 and TRBJ2-1, with D perhaps matching TRBD2 (5 bases). The CDR3, as DNA: TGTGCCAGCAGTAAGGGAGCGGACTCCTACAATGAGCAGTTCTTC. It translates to CASSKGADSYNEQFF.